This TCR beta chain emerged from a study of cytomegalovirus exposure and HLA in healthy donors. Study results and limitations: In vitro confirmation showed three CMV-associated chains to be CMV antigen specific. Associated with HLA alleles at 0.05 false discovery rate in a later analysis were about 17,000 TCR beta sequences.

In the case of this clone: Its antigen is undetermined.

Use of 60 Vbeta and 13 Jbeta primers characterized the PCR. Clones were sequenced by immunoSEQ multiplex PCR, and TCRdb holds only the in-frame ones, with some missing. The table includes fewer than 250,000 clones, over 80% detected once. Germline CDR1 SGDLS, CDR2 YYNGEE. The CDR3 length is 18 residues. The V and J genes are TRBV9 and TRBJ2-5; 7 bases are shared with TRBD2. TRBJ2-7 explains the end of the DNA better; the J call may be wrong. The material sequenced was PBMCs. This sequence was found in a boy aged 2-15 years in good health and CMV-seronegative. The CDR3 spells CASSPLGVGGDSSYEQYF. The CDR3 DNA reads as TGTGCCAGCAGCCCACTCGGGGTGGGAGGGGACTCTTCCTACGAGCAGTACTTC.